The 29 T cell receptor beta chains reported below all come from one sample, sequenced in a study of T cells in Graves' hyperthyroidism and ophthalmopathy. Template material for amplifying TCR beta CDR3 regions consisted of RNA transcripts. Primed by the HTBI set, a first-round RT-PCR was run on the TCR CDR3. TCRdb redid the calling of the multiplex PCR reads with MiXCR, one entry per CDR3 protein. The sample lists 660,000 or so distinct CDR3 sequences, about 20% occurring once. Sequencing was performed on blood. All receptors come from a man younger than 45 with Graves' ophthalmopathy.

The gene calls are TRBV18 and TRBJ2-1; 10 nucleotides agree with TRBD2. This CDR3 has 16 amino acids. Germline assignment: CDR1 KGHSH and CDR2 LQKENI. Trimming took 5 bases from V and 5 from J; bases not matched to a gene: 9. CDR3 in DNA: TGTGCCAGCTCATCCATCGGACTAGCGGTGAACAATGAGCAGTTCTTC. As protein: CASSSIGLAVNNEQFF.

This clonotype was seen repeatedly, ten times or more. This rearrangement joins TRBV7-8 to TRBJ2-1; 11 bases map to TRBD2. The J segment lost 4 bases and the V segment lost 4 bases, leaving 12 bases of the junction unmatched. The germline V gene encodes CDR1 SGHVS and CDR2 FQNEAQ. The CDR3 length is 18 residues. CDR3 amino acids: CASSYLLAGEEFYNEQFF. CDR3 coding DNA: TGTGCCAGCAGCTACTTACTAGCGGGAGAAGAGTTTTACAATGAGCAGTTCTTC. The variable domain in full, with the rest retrieved from reference TRBV7-8 and TRBJ2-1, is GAGVSQSPRYKVAKRGQDVALRCDPISGHVSLFWYQQALGQGPEFLTYFQNEAQLDKSGLPSDRFFAERPEGSVSTLKIQRTQQEDSAVYLCASSYLLAGEEFYNEQFFGPGTRLTVL.

V and J are TRBV18 and TRBJ2-1, with 9 bases that match TRBD2. Germline values: CDR1 KGHSH, CDR2 LQKENI. CDR3 length: 16 amino acids. With 2 bases clipped from V and 3 bases from J, the junction kept 5 bases outside the gene matches. DNA for the CDR3: TGTGCCAGCTCACCAAACGAAGCGGGGGGCTACAATGAGCAGTTCTTC. Encoded protein: CASSPNEAGGYNEQFF. The full variable domain, completed using reference TRBV18 and TRBJ2-1, is NAGVMQNPRHLVRRRGQEARLRCSPMKGHSHVYWYRQLPEEGLKFMVYLQKENIIDESGMPKERFSAEFPKEGPSILRIQQVVRGDSAAYFCASSPNEAGGYNEQFFGPGTRLTVL.

The V call is TRBV6-1, the J call TRBJ1-5, with D hard to call. CDR1 and CDR2 from the germline V gene are MNHNS and SASEGT. This CDR3 is built from 17 residues. The V end was cut by 7 bases, the J end by 0 bases, with 19 bases between. This CDR3 reads CASNRQAESYSNQPQHF. The CDR3 region has the DNA TGTGCCAGCAACCGACAAGCCGAATCCTATAGCAATCAGCCCCAGCATTTT.

The chain couples TRBV11-2 to TRBJ1-1; 7 bases align to TRBD1. The germline gives CDR1 SGHAT, CDR2 FQNNGV. The V gene end was trimmed by 5 bases and the J gene end by 5 bases; junction bases not matched to a gene: 17. CDR3 length equals 17 residues. CDR3 sequence: CASSKGAGTGVQTEAFF. CDR3 nucleotides: TGTGCCAGCAGCAAGGGGGCAGGGACCGGGGTTCAAACTGAAGCTTTCTTT.

The chain links TRBV10-3 to TRBJ1-3; D not resolved. Germline V gene data show CDR1 as ENHRY and CDR2 as SYGVKD. The germline V and J ends were trimmed by 0 bases and 7 bases, with 13 bases remaining between them. The CDR3 is 15 amino acids. CDR3 DNA sequence: TGTGCCATCAGTGAGTCTTTTGGCCTTTCCAACACCATATATTTT. This encodes CAISESFGLSNTIYF.

The gene calls are TRBV24-1 and TRBJ1-4; TRBD1 matches 7 bases. Germline V lookup: CDR1 KGHDR, CDR2 SFDVKD. V shed 3 bases, J shed 10 bases, and the junction held 7 bases outside the gene matches. This CDR3 contains 14 residues. Here the CDR3 DNA reads TGTGCCACCAGTGATGCCGGGACAGTCGGAAAACTGTTTTTT. It is translated as CATSDAGTVGKLFF.

This clonotype was detected only a few times. This sequence joins TRBV2 and TRBJ2-1; 9 nucleotides align to TRBD2. Looked up from germline, CDR1 is SNHLY and CDR2 is FYNNEI. This CDR3 is built from 16 residues. V lost 4 bases to trimming and J lost 3 bases; unmatched junction nucleotides: 7. This CDR3 is CASSVNSGSIYNEQFF. Written as DNA, the CDR3 is TGTGCCAGCAGTGTCAATAGCGGGAGTATCTACAATGAGCAGTTCTTC.

CDR3 in amino acids: CASSAGTSLETQYF. The CDR3 nucleotides are TGCGCCAGCAGCGCGGGGACTAGTTTGGAGACCCAGTACTTC. This rearrangement joins TRBV5-1 to TRBJ2-5; 8 nucleotides match TRBD2. The CDR3 totals 14 residues. Per the germline V gene, CDR1 is SGHRS and CDR2 is YFSETQ. The trim removed 4 bases at V and 5 bases at J, leaving 7 bases unmatched.

CDR3 nucleotide sequence: TGTGCCTGGAGTACTACAGGGGCTGGAAACACCATATATTTT. Protein sequence: CAWSTTGAGNTIYF. V is TRBV30 and J is TRBJ1-3, with 7 bases lining up with TRBD1. Germline V gene sequence: CDR1 GTSNPN, CDR2 SVGIG (reference sequence). V shed 2 bases, J shed 2 bases, and the junction held 3 bases outside the gene matches. The CDR3 contains 14 residues.

V and J are TRBV10-3 and TRBJ1-6; the D gene is possibly TRBD1 (6 bases). With 0 bases removed from V and 8 bases from J, the gap between germline ends came to 14 bases. Germline V gene sequence: CDR1 ENHRY, CDR2 SYGVKD. This CDR3 has 16 residues. CDR3 sequence (DNA): TGTGCCATCAGTGAGTCACCGGCCGCAGGGGATTCACCCCTCCACTTT. This sequence encodes CAISESPAAGDSPLHF.

This clonotype was found once. This chain links TRBV10-3 with TRBJ1-4, with D possibly being TRBD1 (5 bases). Between the trimmed V and J ends, which lost 3 bases and 10 bases, there was a span of 12 bases. From germline, CDR1 is ENHRY and CDR2 SYGVKD. The CDR3 loop spans 13 amino acids. The CDR3 loop reads CAISDREVGKLFF. Here the CDR3 DNA reads TGTGCCATCAGTGACAGGGAGGTGGGAAAACTGTTTTTT.

This clonotype came up a few times. The chain employs TRBV3-1 and TRBJ1-1; 7 bases align to TRBD1. This CDR3 has 15 residues. Trimming removed 0 bases from V and 4 bases from J; junction bases left unmatched: 5. Germline V gene lookup returns CDR1 LGHDT and CDR2 YNNKEL (reference sequence). Here the CDR3 reads CASSQDVPGGTEAFF. CDR3 sequence (DNA): TGTGCCAGCAGCCAAGATGTCCCAGGGGGCACTGAAGCTTTCTTT.

A note on this clonotype: A read error may explain this, as a much larger clone is one base away. The chain couples TRBV5-1 to TRBJ2-5; 8 nucleotides line up with TRBD2. The CDR3 is made up of 15 amino acids. In germline, CDR1 is SGHRS, CDR2 YFSETQ. The CDR3: CASSFLAGSQGTQYF. CDR3 coding DNA: TGCGCCAGCAGCTTCTTAGCGGGGTCACAAGGGACCCAGTACTTC.

This chain uses TRBV19 with TRBJ2-7, with 10 positions matching TRBD2. The V and J ends lost 4 bases and 2 bases, in that order; junction bases with no gene match: 5. The CDR3 is 15 amino acids. Germline V gives CDR1 LNHDA, CDR2 SQIVND (reference sequence). DNA of the CDR3: TGTGCCAGTAGTAAAGGACTAGCGGCGCCCTACGAGCAGTACTTC. Its translation: CASSKGLAAPYEQYF.

Many counts were recorded for this clonotype. The chain recombines TRBV28 with TRBJ2-7; 7 bases map to TRBD2. Trimming removed 7 bases from V and 3 bases from J; junction bases left unmatched: 12. Germline V lookup: CDR1 MDHEN, CDR2 SYDVKM. This CDR3 region has 15 residues. CDR3 DNA sequence: TGTGCCAGCACCCGCGAGTCGAGCGGGAACTACGAGCAGTACTTC. It is translated as CASTRESSGNYEQYF.

The table lists this clonotype with a few counts. The V and J genes are TRBV4-3 and TRBJ2-3, with D possibly TRBD2 on 7 matching bases. Germline-derived CDR1 and CDR2 are LGHNA and YSLEER. The CDR3 extends over 14 amino acids. V lost 0 bases and J 5 bases, leaving 9 bases between the germline ends. The CDR3 region is CASSQERGGDTQYF. CDR3 nucleotides: TGCGCCAGCAGCCAAGAGAGGGGGGGAGATACGCAGTATTTT.

This clonotype was seen a few times. The chain couples TRBV12-5 to TRBJ2-1, with TRBD1 matching 12 bases. The CDR3 is made up of 18 amino acids. CDR1 is LGHNT, CDR2 FRNRAP, per germline. V was clipped by 6 bases and J by 0 bases; unmatched bases: 9. The CDR3 loop reads CASGLGQGAPSSYNEQFF. CDR3 coding DNA: TGTGCTAGTGGCCTGGGACAGGGGGCGCCGAGCTCCTACAATGAGCAGTTCTTC.

As to this clonotype: Possible read error: a much larger clone is one base away. This rearrangement joins TRBV30 to TRBJ1-1, with D unclear. The CDR3 length is 13 residues. Per germline, CDR1 GTSNPN and CDR2 SVGIG (reference sequence). In DNA, the CDR3 is TGTGCCTGGAGAGGCCCGGGGATCACTGAAGCTTCCTTT. It is translated as CAWRGPGITEASF.

This clonotype has just a few counts. This chain uses TRBV20-1 with TRBJ2-3, with TRBD1 identical over 10 bases. The CDR3 runs to 15 residues. With 7 bases clipped from V and 4 bases from J, the junction kept 11 bases outside the gene matches. Germline CDR1 reads DFQATT; CDR2 reads SNEGSKA (reference sequence). The DNA of the CDR3 is TGCAGTGTAACCCAAGACAGGGGGCGAGCAGATACGCAGTATTTT. Encoded protein: CSVTQDRGRADTQYF.

The table lists this clonotype with many counts. The chain links TRBV28 to TRBJ1-1; perhaps TRBD1 as D (6 bases). Germline V lookup: CDR1 MDHEN, CDR2 SYDVKM. CDR3 length equals 14 residues. Trimming removed 6 bases from V and 1 base from J, with 12 bases in between. The CDR3 DNA is TGTGCCAGCAGGTCCCCACAGGGGAACACTGAAGCTTTCTTT. It yields the protein CASRSPQGNTEAFF.

This clonotype appeared a few times. The chain recombines TRBV19 with TRBJ2-3; D might be TRBD1 (6 bases). This CDR3 spans 13 amino acids. Trimming shortened V by 5 bases and J by 3 bases, and 9 bases separated the two germline ends. Germline V gene sequence: CDR1 LNHDA, CDR2 SQIVND (reference sequence). CDR3 sequence: CASSAQGTDTQYF. In DNA, the CDR3 is TGTGCCAGTAGTGCGCAGGGGACAGATACGCAGTATTTT.

The table lists this clonotype with many counts. The V gene is TRBV11-2, the J gene TRBJ2-7; D possibly corresponds to TRBD1 (5 bases). The germline V gene has CDR1 SGHAT and CDR2 FQNNGV. The CDR3 has 16 amino acids. The V end lost 2 bases, the J end lost 0 bases, and 14 bases lay between the germline ends. CDR3 DNA: TGTGCCAGCAGCTTATTATTGACAGCAAGCTCCTACGAGCAGTACTTC. Its translation: CASSLLLTASSYEQYF.

The V call is TRBV27, the J call TRBJ1-2, with 8 positions matching TRBD1. V trimming: 6 bases; J trimming: 4 bases; junction bases outside the gene matches: 7. The CDR3 length is 14 residues. The germline V gene encodes CDR1 MNHEY and CDR2 SMNVEV (reference sequence). This chain's CDR3 is CASSWTGTGYGYTF. The CDR3 bases are TGTGCCAGCAGCTGGACAGGGACAGGCTATGGCTACACCTTC.

This clonotype was found many times. This chain links TRBV7-8 with TRBJ2-7, with 8 bases lining up with TRBD1. V shed 1 base and J 6 bases; nucleotides not matched to a gene: 2. CDR3 length: 13 residues. Germline CDR1 is SGHVS and CDR2 is FQNEAQ. The CDR3 sequence: CASSLGTGSEQYF. CDR3 coding DNA: TGTGCCAGCAGCTTAGGGACAGGGAGCGAGCAGTACTTC.

The chain links TRBV6-6 to TRBJ2-1; 13 bases match TRBD2. The CDR3 has 16 amino acids. Germline V gene sequence: CDR1 MNHNY, CDR2 SVGAGI (reference sequence). Trimming took 0 bases from V and 8 from J; bases not matched to a gene: 4. In DNA, the CDR3 is TGTGCCAGCAGTTACTCGACTAGCGGGAGGTCCCATGAGCAGTTCTTC. Translated, it gives CASSYSTSGRSHEQFF.

This clonotype was counted only a few times. V and J are TRBV6-5 and TRBJ1-6, with 10 bases lining up with TRBD1. This CDR3 comprises 17 residues. The J segment lost 10 bases and the V segment lost 0 bases, leaving 9 bases of the junction unmatched. The germline CDR1 and CDR2 sequences are MNHEY and SVGAGI. This CDR3 reads CASSYSSGTGDVSPLHF. CDR3 nucleotide sequence: TGTGCCAGCAGTTACTCAAGTGGGACAGGGGATGTGTCACCCCTCCACTTT.

The rearrangement joins TRBV10-3 to TRBJ1-6, with D uncertain. CDR1 ENHRY and CDR2 SYGVKD come from the germline V gene. The CDR3 has 15 residues. V was clipped by 4 bases and J by 9 bases, with 16 bases between them. CDR3 loop: CAISVQAGITSPLHF. The CDR3 region has the DNA TGTGCCATCAGTGTCCAGGCGGGGATTACTTCACCCCTCCACTTT.

A remark on this clonotype: One end of the junction fails to match germline, which may point to a read error. The chain joins TRBV13 to TRBJ1-1; D is unclear. The length of the CDR3 is 15 residues. Germline V gives CDR1 PRHDT, CDR2 FYEKMQ (reference sequence). The CDR3 bases are TGTGTCAGCAGCTTACCGTCCTCGGTGAACACTGAAGCTTTCTTT. Its protein is CVSSLPSSVNTEAFF.